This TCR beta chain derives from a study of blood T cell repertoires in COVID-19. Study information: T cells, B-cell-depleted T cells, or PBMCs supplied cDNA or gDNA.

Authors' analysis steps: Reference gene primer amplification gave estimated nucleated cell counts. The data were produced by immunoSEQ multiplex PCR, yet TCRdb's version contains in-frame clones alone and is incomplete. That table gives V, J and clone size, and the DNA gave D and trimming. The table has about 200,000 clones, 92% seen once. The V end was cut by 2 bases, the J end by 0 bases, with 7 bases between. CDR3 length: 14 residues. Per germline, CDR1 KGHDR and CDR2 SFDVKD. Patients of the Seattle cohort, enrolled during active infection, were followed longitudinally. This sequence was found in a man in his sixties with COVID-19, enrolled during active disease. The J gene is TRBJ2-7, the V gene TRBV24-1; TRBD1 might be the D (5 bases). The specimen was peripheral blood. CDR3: CATSDYDSSYEQYF. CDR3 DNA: TGTGCCACCAGTGATTATGACAGCTCCTACGAGCAGTACTTC.